This T cell receptor (beta chain) is drawn from a study of T cell clonality in common variable immunodeficiency. Study observations and caveats: Shared TCRbeta clones were fewer between CVID subjects than controls.

TCRdb's table, derived via immunoSEQ multiplex PCR, lists solely in-frame clones and lacks some. The sample was found to contain about 39,000 clones, and every one recurs. This clone occurred many times. Its target is not known. Read coverage stops 3 residues before the CDR3 terminus; the germline J gene supplies the remainder. V was pared by 5 bases and J by 5 bases, with 7 bases of the junction left unmatched. Germline V gene sequence: CDR1 SGHTA, CDR2 FQGTGA. The CDR3 length is 15 residues. Caucasian heritage predominated among both patients and controls. This sequence joins TRBV7-3 and TRBJ2-5; 11 bases map to TRBD2. The material sequenced was peripheral blood mononuclear cells. The clonotype was recovered from a person between 18 and 75 years old in good health. The DNA read from the CDR3 is TGTGCCAGCAGCGCGACTAGCGGGACGCGGGAGACC. Translated, it gives CASSATSGTRET. The entire CDR3 protein reads CASSATSGTRETQYF.